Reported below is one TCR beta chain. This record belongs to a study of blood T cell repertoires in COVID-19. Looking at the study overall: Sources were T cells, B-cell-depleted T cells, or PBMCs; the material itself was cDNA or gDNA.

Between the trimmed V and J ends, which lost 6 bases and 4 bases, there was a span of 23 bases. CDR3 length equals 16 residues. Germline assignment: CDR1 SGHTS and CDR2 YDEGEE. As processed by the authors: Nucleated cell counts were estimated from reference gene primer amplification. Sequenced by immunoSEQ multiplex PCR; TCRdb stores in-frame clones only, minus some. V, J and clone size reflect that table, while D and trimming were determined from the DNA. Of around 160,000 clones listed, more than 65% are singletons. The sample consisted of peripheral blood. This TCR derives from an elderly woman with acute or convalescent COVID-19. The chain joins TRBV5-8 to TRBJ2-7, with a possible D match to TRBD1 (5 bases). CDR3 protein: CASTAAGRPWSYEQYF. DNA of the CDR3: TGTGCCAGCACCGCCGCAGGGCGGCCTTGGAGTTACGAGCAGTACTTC.